These 14 T cell receptor beta chains originate from one sample sequenced in a study of T cells after yellow fever vaccination. TCRdb reanalysed the 5' RACE reads using MiXCR and keeps one entry per CDR3 protein. The data contain approximately 130,000 distinct CDR3 sequences, 13% to 15% of them singletons. Sequenced material: CD8+ T cells sorted from PBMCs, taken 5 days after the yellow fever booster vaccination. The source is a man between 18 and 35 years old who received the YFV17D yellow fever vaccine.

This clonotype was recorded many times. This chain joins TRBV7-2 and TRBJ2-5; 11 bases map to TRBD2. Germline assignment: CDR1 SGHTA and CDR2 FQGNSA. This CDR3 spans 15 amino acids. The V gene end was trimmed by 4 bases and the J gene end by 3 bases; junction bases not matched to a gene: 4. Written as DNA, the CDR3 is TGTGCCAGCAGCTCCCCGGGACTAGCGGAAGAGACCCAGTACTTC. It yields the protein CASSSPGLAEETQYF.

This clonotype was counted between two and nine times. The genes are TRBV12-3 or TRBV12-4 and TRBJ1-5; no clear D gene. Trimming took 3 bases from V and 3 from J, leaving 6 bases between them. The CDR3 sequence is 13 residues long. The CDR3 sequence is CASSFTYNQPQHF. CDR3 bases: TGTGCCAGCAGTTTCACATACAATCAGCCCCAGCATTTT.

This sequence joins TRBV13 and TRBJ2-7; D is perhaps TRBD2 (5 bases). Germline CDR1 reads PRHDT; CDR2 reads FYEKMQ (reference sequence). CDR3 length: 13 residues. Trimming left V 6 bases short and J 7 bases short, with 16 bases between. The DNA of the CDR3 is TGTGCCAGCAGTGATATGTCAGAGGGTGAGCAGTACTTC. Its translation: CASSDMSEGEQYF.

The table lists this clonotype with many counts. The V call is TRBV3-1, the J call TRBJ2-1; perhaps TRBD1 as D (6 bases). The germline V and J ends were trimmed by 3 bases and 5 bases, with 11 bases remaining between them. CDR3 length equals 14 residues. Germline CDR1 is LGHDT and CDR2 is YNNKEL (reference sequence). DNA of the CDR3: TGTGCCAGCAGCCAGGGGGCTGGGAACAATGAGCAGTTCTTC. Amino acid sequence: CASSQGAGNNEQFF.

CDR3 coding DNA: TGTGCCAGCAGTTTTGCGAACACTGAAGCTTTCTTT. This gives the protein CASSFANTEAFF. V gene TRBV12-3 or TRBV12-4 combines with J gene TRBJ1-1; no definite D call. CDR3 length: 12 amino acids. The V gene lost 3 bases and the J gene lost 1 base, with 3 bases spanning the gap.

V usage is TRBV4-1 and J usage is TRBJ1-2; the D gene is possibly TRBD1 (5 bases). The V and J ends lost 3 bases and 10 bases respectively, with 12 bases between them. This CDR3 has 12 residues. The germline V gene has CDR1 MGHRA and CDR2 YSYEKL. The CDR3 DNA follows: TGCGCCAGCAGCCATGGGGGGAGGAACTACACCTTC. As protein: CASSHGGRNYTF.

CDR3 bases: TGTGCCAGCAGTTTTCAGGGGGCTGGGGATACGCAGTATTTT. This sequence encodes CASSFQGAGDTQYF. The rearrangement links TRBV12-3 or TRBV12-4 to TRBJ2-3; TRBD1 aligns across 8 bases. Trimming at V came to 3 bases and at J to 6 bases, leaving 5 bases not matched to a gene. The CDR3 runs 14 residues.

In its sample, this clonotype was seen a few times. This rearrangement joins TRBV5-4 to TRBJ1-1; D perhaps matches TRBD1 (6 bases). The CDR3 extends over 11 amino acids. Germline CDR1 SGHNT, CDR2 YYREEE (reference sequence). With 3 bases removed from V and 11 bases from J, the gap between germline ends came to 11 bases. CDR3 protein: CASSSAGDAFF. The CDR3 bases are TGTGCCAGCAGCTCAGCAGGGGACGCTTTCTTT.

This clonotype was seen a few times. This chain joins TRBV27 and TRBJ2-1, with 8 bases matching TRBD2. The germline V gene has CDR1 MNHEY and CDR2 SMNVEV (reference sequence). The CDR3 has 17 residues. J lost 3 bases, V lost 0 bases, and 7 bases had no gene match. The CDR3 nucleotides are TGTGCCAGCAGTTTATCAAGCGGGGGCCTCCACTACAATGAGCAGTTCTTC. Translation: CASSLSSGGLHYNEQFF.

This chain connects TRBV9 to TRBJ2-1; no clear D gene. CDR3 length: 12 residues. V shed 0 bases and J shed 6 bases, with 4 bases lying between them. Germline V CDR1 and CDR2: SGDLS, YYNGEE. The CDR3 sequence is CASSVAINEQFF. The CDR3 nucleotides are TGTGCCAGCAGCGTAGCTATCAATGAGCAGTTCTTC.

V is TRBV29-1 and J is TRBJ2-2, with 8 positions matching TRBD2. Germline-derived CDR1 and CDR2 are SQVTM and ANQGSEA. The CDR3 has 15 residues. The ends lost 4 bases at V and 3 bases at J; junction bases unmatched: 7. This chain's CDR3 is CSVVGAGGHTGELFF. The CDR3 nucleotides read TGCAGCGTTGTCGGTGCGGGGGGACACACCGGGGAGCTGTTTTTT.

This clonotype has at least ten counts. J is TRBJ2-4 and V is TRBV12-3 or TRBV12-4; D is unclear. V dropped 5 bases and J dropped 2 bases, with 13 bases sitting between them. The CDR3 loop spans 15 amino acids. The DNA of the CDR3 is TGTGCCAGCAGTCCCCTGTCGTTAACCAAAAACATTCAGTACTTC. Translation: CASSPLSLTKNIQYF.

This clonotype was counted only a few times. The DNA for the CDR3 is TGTGCCAGCAGTCCTCAGGGCGGGGGAGCTACAGATACGCAGTATTTT. Protein: CASSPQGGGATDTQYF. V usage is TRBV27 and J usage is TRBJ2-3, with 7 positions matching TRBD2. In germline, CDR1 is MNHEY, CDR2 SMNVEV (reference sequence). J lost 3 bases, V lost 5 bases, and 11 bases had no gene match. The CDR3 is made up of 16 amino acids.

This clonotype showed up just a few times. J is TRBJ2-1 and V is TRBV5-8; D is possibly TRBD1 (6 bases). Germline values: CDR1 SGHTS, CDR2 YDEGEE. The CDR3 covers 14 residues. Trimming removed 1 base at V and 6 bases at J, with 11 bases between. CDR3 DNA: TGTGCCAGCAGCTTGAACCAGGGGAGCAATGAGCAGTTCTTC. It translates to CASSLNQGSNEQFF.